The 6 T cell receptor beta chains given below trace back to one sample, sequenced in a study of Ad26.COV2.S vaccination and SARS-CoV-2 variants. Treatment specified: around 19 received Ad26.COV2.S at low or high dose, single or two shots; roughly five received placebo; per-sample allocation not given. Each sample was drawn 63 days after the first injection (of vaccine or placebo). This table comes from immunoSEQ multiplex PCR, and its TCRdb copy is limited to in-frame clones, with some not included. The sample has approximately 400,000 clones, roughly 85% seen once. Here the sequenced sample was peripheral blood, taken in a trial of Ad26.COV2.S vaccine versus placebo. These receptors were obtained from a person aged 18 to 59 who received the Ad26.COV2.S COVID-19 vaccine or a placebo.

Worth noting for this clone: Other nucleotide sequences in the sample specify the same CDR3. The rearrangement links TRBV12-3 or TRBV12-4 to TRBJ1-6; the D is unclear. Trimming removed 2 bases at V and 7 bases at J, with 3 bases between. This CDR3 comprises 12 residues. This CDR3 reads CASSLSNSPLHF. For the CDR3, the DNA is TGTGCCAGCAGTTTATCGAATTCACCCCTCCACTTT.

The V call is TRBV5-1, the J call TRBJ2-1; D unresolved. Germline CDR1 and CDR2: SGHRS and YFSETQ. Trimming took 5 bases from V and 5 from J, leaving 8 bases between them. The CDR3 extends over 12 amino acids. The CDR3 sequence is CASSTQNNEQFF. The CDR3 DNA reads TGCGCCAGCAGTACACAGAACAATGAGCAGTTCTTC. The entire variable domain, with the rest obtained from reference TRBV5-1 and TRBJ2-1, is as follows: KAGVTQTPRYLIKTRGQQVTLSCSPISGHRSVSWYQQTPGQGLQFLFEYFSETQRNKGNFPGRFSGRQFSNSRSEMNVSTLELGDSALYLCASSTQNNEQFFGPGTRLTVL.

This chain joins TRBV19 and TRBJ2-1; 12 bases line up with TRBD2. The J segment lost 4 bases and the V segment lost 4 bases, leaving 2 bases of the junction unmatched. CDR3 length: 15 amino acids. Germline values: CDR1 LNHDA, CDR2 SQIVND (reference sequence). CDR3 residues: CASSTGLAGYNEQFF. CDR3 coding DNA: TGTGCCAGTAGTACGGGACTAGCGGGTTACAATGAGCAGTTCTTC.

The chain couples TRBV7-9 to TRBJ1-5; possible D gene TRBD1, 6 bases. Germline V CDR1 and CDR2: SEHNR, FQNEAQ (reference sequence). Trimming took off 4 bases at V and 2 bases at J, with 12 bases between the two ends. There are 15 residues in the CDR3. The CDR3 loop is CASSSNREGNQPQHF. The CDR3 nucleotides are TGTGCCAGCAGCTCCAACAGGGAAGGCAATCAGCCCCAGCATTTT.

The chain links TRBV18 to TRBJ2-2, with a weak D call TRBD1 (6 bases). The CDR3 has 16 amino acids. The germline CDR1 and CDR2 sequences are KGHSH and LQKENI. V was trimmed by 1 base and J by 6 bases, leaving 15 bases between them. The CDR3 DNA follows: TGTGCCAGCTCACCACAGGGGGTGAGGCGCTCCGGGGAGCTGTTTTTT. This codes for CASSPQGVRRSGELFF.

This clone was counted a few times. The chain recombines TRBV5-1 with TRBJ2-7, with 11 bases fitting TRBD1. V lost 0 bases, J lost 4 bases, and 3 bases stayed unmatched. The V gene's germline CDR1 is SGHRS and CDR2 YFSETQ. The CDR3 loop spans 15 amino acids. DNA of the CDR3: TGCGCCAGCAGCTTGGTGGGGACAGGGGGTTACGAGCAGTACTTC. Translating it yields CASSLVGTGGYEQYF.